These T cell receptor beta chains were read from a single sample in a study of blood T cell repertoires in COVID-19. The table came from immunoSEQ multiplex PCR; TCRdb's copy has only in-frame clones and leaves some out. The sample holds about 20,000 clones, roughly nine tenths seen once. The sequencing input was peripheral blood. The receptors come from a human donor in a cohort sampled during active COVID-19. Each CDR3 is given with its conserved first and last residue.

j_call: TRBJ2-7
v_call: TRBV4-3
cdr3_aa: CASSQVAGGYEQYF

j_call: TRBJ1-5
v_call: TRBV10-3
cdr3_aa: CAIREQGRNQPQHF

j_call: TRBJ1-1
v_call: TRBV18
cdr3_aa: CASSLQDRNTEAFF

j_call: TRBJ2-1
v_call: TRBV21-1
cdr3_aa: CASSKGVSSGRALSIEQFF

j_call: TRBJ2-4
v_call: TRBV6-2/TRBV6-3
cdr3_aa: CASSPTSGGTAKNIQYF

j_call: TRBJ2-2
v_call: TRBV2
cdr3_aa: CASSGLAGELFF

j_call: TRBJ1-1
v_call: TRBV6-6
cdr3_aa: CASSTGIEAFF

j_call: TRBJ1-5
v_call: TRBV10-3
cdr3_aa: CAISELGDSQPQHF

j_call: TRBJ1-4
v_call: TRBV4-3
cdr3_aa: CASSQDPGLREKLFF

j_call: TRBJ1-2
v_call: TRBV23-1
cdr3_aa: CASSFRGNYGYTF

j_call: TRBJ2-5
v_call: TRBV28
cdr3_aa: CASSADRENLRVTQYF

j_call: TRBJ2-2
v_call: TRBV7-6
cdr3_aa: CASSRGTGELFF

j_call: TRBJ1-3
v_call: TRBV19
cdr3_aa: CASRPGHVSRSGNTIYF

j_call: TRBJ1-6
v_call: TRBV3-1/TRBV3-2
cdr3_aa: CASSPARGTYNSPLHF

j_call: TRBJ2-5
v_call: TRBV7-9
cdr3_aa: CASSRGTTTRETQYF

j_call: TRBJ1-2
v_call: TRBV6-2/TRBV6-3
cdr3_aa: CASSSLLIRGSANYGYTF

j_call: TRBJ1-2
v_call: TRBV19
cdr3_aa: CASSNAGFFYGYTF

j_call: TRBJ1-2
v_call: TRBV5-5
cdr3_aa: CASIPDFLAAGYTF

j_call: TRBJ2-3
v_call: TRBV13
cdr3_aa: CASSYWDRSTDTQYF

j_call: TRBJ1-1
v_call: TRBV11-2
cdr3_aa: CASSLIRLGNTEAFF

j_call: TRBJ1-5
v_call: TRBV28
cdr3_aa: CASSPGARGQPQHF

j_call: TRBJ2-1
v_call: TRBV4-2
cdr3_aa: CASSQELGMSSYNEQFF

j_call: TRBJ1-4
v_call: TRBV18
cdr3_aa: CASSPNGDEKLFF

j_call: TRBJ1-3
v_call: TRBV25-1
cdr3_aa: CASSPSGNTIYF

j_call: TRBJ2-2
v_call: TRBV29-1
cdr3_aa: CSVAKTVLTNGELFF

j_call: TRBJ2-1
v_call: TRBV7-2
cdr3_aa: CASSYRLAGANEQFF

j_call: TRBJ2-1
v_call: TRBV14
cdr3_aa: CASSQKPLKMAGVYNEQFF

j_call: TRBJ1-2
v_call: TRBV6-5
cdr3_aa: CASSQDRAYGYTF

j_call: TRBJ2-6
v_call: TRBV24-1
cdr3_aa: CATSAAGIASGANVLTF

j_call: TRBJ2-7
v_call: TRBV19
cdr3_aa: CASSMAGGSYEQYF

j_call: TRBJ1-2
v_call: TRBV6-5
cdr3_aa: CASSYGLEGGGYTF

j_call: TRBJ2-3
v_call: TRBV18
cdr3_aa: CASSRFSGSRIDGATDTQYF

j_call: TRBJ1-4
v_call: TRBV12-3/TRBV12-4
cdr3_aa: CASSQTNEKLFF

j_call: TRBJ2-5
v_call: TRBV7-2
cdr3_aa: CASSAMGGRETQYF

j_call: TRBJ1-3
v_call: TRBV7-2
cdr3_aa: CASSSMVQRGNTIYF

j_call: TRBJ1-5
v_call: TRBV20-1
cdr3_aa: CSASPGQTSSNQPQHF

j_call: TRBJ2-7
v_call: TRBV10-3
cdr3_aa: CATSGTETYEQYF

j_call: TRBJ2-7
v_call: TRBV28
cdr3_aa: CASSLPGPYEQYF

j_call: TRBJ2-7
v_call: TRBV28
cdr3_aa: CASSSPGQYYYEQYF

j_call: TRBJ2-1
v_call: TRBV6-5
cdr3_aa: CASSRQSYNEQFF

j_call: TRBJ1-4
v_call: TRBV4-1
cdr3_aa: CASRGAWGVGEKLFF

j_call: TRBJ2-5
v_call: TRBV7-2
cdr3_aa: CASSLALLQGAGETQYF

j_call: TRBJ2-2
v_call: TRBV7-9
cdr3_aa: CASSPVVLRGQNTGELFF

j_call: TRBJ2-3
v_call: TRBV3-1/TRBV3-2
cdr3_aa: CASSQSVAGGVRSDTQYF

j_call: TRBJ2-1
v_call: TRBV12-5
cdr3_aa: CASGVLTSGGNNEQFF